The T cell receptor (beta chain) under discussion was sequenced for a study of T cells in Graves' hyperthyroidism and ophthalmopathy. Overall study results and limits: Ophthalmopathy cases were set apart from stable hyperthyroidism by a 13 V-J model. A median about 6 months before onset, the model predicted ophthalmopathy.

The source material, RNA transcripts, was used to amplify TCR beta CDR3 regions. TCR CDR3 underwent first-round RT-PCR with the HTBI primer set. TCRdb recomputed calls from the multiplex PCR reads with MiXCR, one row per CDR3 protein. The table shows fewer than 800,000 distinct CDR3 sequences, with around 17% occurring only once. Each diagnosis was grounded in clinical symptoms, serum thyroxine and TRAb, thyroid ultrasound, and orbital computed tomography. PBMCs stemmed from 10 ml fresh peripheral blood. On this clonotype: Its cognate antigen is unknown. A read error may explain this, as a much larger clone is one base away. This CDR3 is missing its conserved last phenylalanine or tryptophan, likely due to a read error.

The germline V and J ends were trimmed by 0 bases and 5 bases, with 11 bases remaining between them. CDR1 is KGHSH, CDR2 LQKENI, per germline. This CDR3 contains 14 residues. The material sequenced was blood. This receptor was identified in a man aged 18 to 29 with Graves' hyperthyroidism. The genes are TRBV18 and TRBJ2-7; tentative D call: TRBD1 (6 bases). The CDR3 sequence: CASSPPTGPHEQYL. The CDR3 DNA sequence: TGTGCCAGCTCACCACCGACAGGCCCCCACGAGCAGTACCTC.